This TCR beta chain is from a study of cytomegalovirus exposure and HLA in healthy donors. Details on this clone: Its antigen is as yet unknown.

Study-level findings and limits: Common viral pathogens (according to a later analysis) appeared linked to several of the most significant clusters. In vitro work confirmed that a few CMV-associated chains recognize CMV antigens.

PCR amplification relied on 60 Vbeta primers (plus 13 Jbeta primers). Method: immunoSEQ multiplex PCR; TCRdb's copy keeps in-frame clones and lacks some. The repertoire consists of roughly 150,000 clones, with about 80% occurring once and the leading ten covering under 8%. V lost 0 bases and J 7 bases, leaving 21 bases between the germline ends. In germline, CDR1 is GTSNPN, CDR2 SVGIG (reference sequence). This CDR3 has 17 residues. V and J are TRBV30 and TRBJ2-2; D is perhaps TRBD1 (6 bases). The TCR originated in a woman aged 45-65 years in good health and CMV-seropositive. Sequenced: PBMCs. CDR3 region: CAWSVKRGSSGNGELFF. The CDR3 nucleotides are TGTGCCTGGAGTGTAAAGAGGGGGTCCTCCGGGAACGGGGAGCTGTTTTTT.